These T cell receptor beta chains were read from a single sample in a study of blood T cell repertoires in COVID-19. Generated by immunoSEQ multiplex PCR, the TCRdb table keeps only in-frame clones and is missing some. Among about 190,000 clones listed, roughly 80% were seen once. Input material: peripheral blood. These receptor sequences come from a woman in her fifties or sixties with acute or convalescent COVID-19. CDR3s include the opening cysteine and the closing phenylalanine or tryptophan. A D gene is named only where the DNA matches it firmly. Part of the rows lack a size; the others show once, few, many or a class for expanded clones.

d_call,clone_size,v_call,j_call,cdr3_aa,cdr3_nt
NA,few,TRBV7-9,TRBJ1-3,CASSPDMLAGNTIYF,TGTGCCAGCAGCCCCGACATGCTGGCCGGAAACACCATATATTTT
TRBD1,NA,TRBV6-6,TRBJ1-2,CASSPTGDYGYTF,TGTGCCAGCAGTCCCACAGGGGACTATGGCTACACCTTC
NA,NA,TRBV30,TRBJ2-4,CAWSVKGGVGKNIQYF,TGTGCCTGGAGTGTAAAAGGGGGGGTCGGCAAAAACATTCAGTACTTC
NA,NA,TRBV28,TRBJ2-2,CASSLFRPGVSTGELFF,TGTGCCAGCAGTTTGTTCAGACCGGGAGTGAGCACCGGGGAGCTGTTTTTT
NA,NA,TRBV2,TRBJ1-2,CATGRGNYGYTF,TGTGCTACAGGAAGGGGGAACTATGGCTACACCTTC
NA,NA,TRBV6-5,TRBJ1-2,CASSYGEIYTF,TGTGCCAGCAGTTACGGGGAGATCTACACCTTC
NA,NA,TRBV14,TRBJ1-1,CASSIQVNTEAFF,TGTGCCAGCAGTATACAGGTGAACACTGAAGCTTTCTTT
NA,NA,TRBV6-5,TRBJ1-5,CASSNRASNQPQHF,TGTGCCAGCTCGAACAGGGCAAGCAATCAGCCCCAGCATTTT
NA,NA,TRBV11-2,TRBJ1-1,CASSASGTSVGGAFF,TGTGCCAGCAGCGCTTCCGGGACAAGCGTCGGGGGGGCTTTCTTT
TRBD1,NA,TRBV7-2,TRBJ2-7,CASSSGQGARLVSYEQYF,TGTGCCAGCAGCTCGGGACAGGGGGCGAGGCTGGTTTCCTACGAGCAGTACTTC